Presented here are 20 T cell receptor beta chains from one specimen sequenced in a study of cytomegalovirus exposure and HLA in healthy donors. Using immunoSEQ multiplex PCR, the repertoire was profiled, and TCRdb retains in-frame clones only, with some absent. The table shows approximately 99,000 clones, with 70% to 90% occurring only once. Sequencing was carried out using PBMCs. The receptors were sampled from a woman in her late teens or twenties in good health and CMV-seronegative.

This CDR3 is CASSPRDRGNTEAFF. CDR3 bases: TGTGCCAGCAGCCCCCGGGACAGGGGGAACACTGAAGCTTTCTTT. J is TRBJ1-1 and V is TRBV14; TRBD1 agrees at 10 bases. The CDR3 totals 15 residues. Germline lookup yields CDR1 SGHDN and CDR2 FVKESK. V shed 4 bases and J 1 base; nucleotides not matched to a gene: 3.

CDR3 in amino acids: CAWARTGDTYGYTF. In nucleotides, the CDR3 is TGTGCCTGGGCAAGGACAGGGGATACCTATGGCTACACCTTC. The chain carries TRBV30 and TRBJ1-2; 9 bases are a match to TRBD1. Germline trimming cut 5 bases from V and 4 bases from J; bases unmatched to any gene: 8. The CDR3 totals 14 residues. The germline V gene has CDR1 GTSNPN and CDR2 SVGIG (reference sequence). Full variable domain (rest looked up from reference TRBV30 and TRBJ1-2): SQTIHQWPATLVQPVGSPLSLECTVEGTSNPNLYWYRQAAGRGLQLLFYSVGIGQISSEVPQNLSASRPQDRQFILSSKKLLLSDSGFYLCAWARTGDTYGYTFGSGTRLTVV.

The chain is built from TRBV29-1 and TRBJ2-1; the match to TRBD1 covers 7 bases. CDR1 and CDR2 (germline): SQVTM, ANQGSEA. V was clipped by 4 bases and J by 0 bases; unmatched bases: 3. The CDR3 runs to 14 residues. The CDR3 loop is CSVGRDSSYNEQFF. DNA of the CDR3: TGCAGCGTTGGCCGGGACAGCTCCTACAATGAGCAGTTCTTC.

The gene calls are TRBV6-5 and TRBJ1-1; D might be TRBD1 (5 bases). V was clipped by 0 bases and J by 5 bases, with 10 bases between them. CDR3 length: 14 amino acids. Per germline, CDR1 MNHEY and CDR2 SVGAGI. This CDR3 reads CASSYSGGVTEAFF. CDR3 sequence (DNA): TGTGCCAGCAGTTACTCCGGGGGAGTGACTGAAGCTTTCTTT.

This chain joins TRBV2 and TRBJ1-2, with D possibly TRBD1 on 5 matching bases. V shed 10 bases and J shed 2 bases, with 14 bases lying between them. Germline-derived CDR1 and CDR2 are SNHLY and FYNNEI. The CDR3 contains 13 residues. The chain's CDR3 is CATAIGVNYGYTF. CDR3 sequence (DNA): TGTGCCACCGCTATAGGGGTGAACTATGGCTACACCTTC.

This clone was seen just once. The chain employs TRBV5-4 and TRBJ2-1; 11 bases are a match to TRBD2. Per germline, CDR1 SGHNT and CDR2 YYREEE (reference sequence). The CDR3 runs 14 residues. J gave up 12 bases and V 4 bases, and 9 bases lay outside the gene matches. The CDR3 DNA is TGTGCCAGCAGCCCCGGGCTAGCGGGGGGTCCGCAGTTCTTC. It translates to CASSPGLAGGPQFF.

This chain uses TRBV9 with TRBJ1-1; 9 bases are shared with TRBD1. Germline loops: CDR1 SGDLS, CDR2 YYNGEE. CDR3 length equals 14 residues. Trimming removed 3 bases from V and 4 bases from J; junction bases left unmatched: 4. The CDR3 coding sequence is TGTGCCAGCAGCGGAAGACAGGGGGGCACTGAAGCTTTCTTT. This translates into CASSGRQGGTEAFF.

The count of this clone is one. This chain links TRBV6-1 with TRBJ1-3; perhaps TRBD1 as D (5 bases). This CDR3 is 14 amino acids long. Germline CDR1 MNHNS, CDR2 SASEGT. The V gene lost 3 bases and the J gene lost 4 bases, with 10 bases spanning the gap. The CDR3 region is CASSDRAAGNTIYF. The CDR3 DNA is TGTGCCAGCAGTGACAGGGCGGCCGGAAACACCATATATTTT.

This clone was counted between two and nine times. The V gene is TRBV25-1, the J gene TRBJ2-7; no firm D call. Trimming shortened V by 5 bases and J by 7 bases, and 6 bases separated the two germline ends. From germline, CDR1 is MGHDK and CDR2 SYGVNS. This CDR3 has 10 amino acids. CDR3 region: CASSSTEQYF. The CDR3 bases are TGTGCCAGCAGTTCGACAGAGCAGTACTTC.

This chain uses TRBV5-6 with TRBJ2-1, with D unclear. Looked up from germline, CDR1 is SGHDT and CDR2 is YYEEEE. The ends were cut back, 2 bases at V and 6 bases at J, with 6 bases in the middle. The length of the CDR3 is 12 residues. The CDR3 nucleotides read TGTGCCAGCAGCTTAAGCCCCAATGAGCAGTTCTTC. It yields the protein CASSLSPNEQFF.

The chain has TRBV2 and TRBJ2-5; D call uncertain. From germline, CDR1 is SNHLY and CDR2 FYNNEI. Trimming took 9 bases from V and 4 from J, leaving 15 bases between them. The CDR3 is made up of 13 amino acids. CDR3 protein: CASRYPPGETQYF. The CDR3 DNA is TGTGCCAGTCGCTACCCGCCGGGAGAGACCCAGTACTTC.

The V call is TRBV30, the J call TRBJ1-2; no definite D call. Trimming shortened V by 3 bases and J by 7 bases, and 15 bases separated the two germline ends. CDR1 and CDR2 from the germline V gene are GTSNPN and SVGIG (reference sequence). The CDR3 runs 13 residues. The CDR3 nucleotides are TGTGCCTGGAGACCTCACAGTGATCGTGGCTACACCTTC. Translation: CAWRPHSDRGYTF.

In its sample, this clone was seen once. The V gene is TRBV25-1, the J gene TRBJ1-3; D is undetermined. Between the trimmed V and J ends, which lost 3 bases and 0 bases, there was a span of 15 bases. This CDR3 has 17 amino acids. From germline, CDR1 is MGHDK and CDR2 SYGVNS. CDR3 coding DNA: TGTGCCAGCAGTGATTCTGACACTCGCCTCTCTGGAAACACCATATATTTT. Amino acid sequence: CASSDSDTRLSGNTIYF.

This clone was seen just once. The chain carries TRBV19 and TRBJ1-5; tentative D call: TRBD1 (6 bases). V shed 7 bases and J shed 6 bases, with 13 bases lying between them. The CDR3 is 13 amino acids. In germline, CDR1 is LNHDA, CDR2 SQIVND (reference sequence). The CDR3, as DNA: TGTGCCAGTAAAGGGGCAGGGGCTCAGCCCCAGCATTTT. Translated: CASKGAGAQPQHF.

The chain carries TRBV2 and TRBJ1-2, with a tentative D call TRBD1 (5 bases). The V gene's germline CDR1 is SNHLY and CDR2 FYNNEI. The V end lost 7 bases, the J end lost 8 bases, and 14 bases lay between the germline ends. The CDR3 runs 12 residues. The CDR3 DNA follows: TGTGCCAGCAAGGGGCGAGAGGACGGCTACACCTTC. Translated, it gives CASKGREDGYTF.

The chain joins TRBV9 to TRBJ2-2; 12 bases align to TRBD2. CDR1 and CDR2 from the germline V gene are SGDLS and YYNGEE. The CDR3 loop spans 15 amino acids. The J segment lost 5 bases and the V segment lost 4 bases, leaving 3 bases of the junction unmatched. CDR3 bases: TGTGCCAGCAGCATAACTAGCGGGGGGACCGGGGAGCTGTTTTTT. Translated: CASSITSGGTGELFF.

The chain combines TRBV2 with TRBJ2-5; maybe TRBD2 (6 bases). The germline V gene has CDR1 SNHLY and CDR2 FYNNEI. The length of the CDR3 is 15 residues. The germline V and J ends were trimmed by 6 bases and 1 base, with 15 bases remaining between them. The CDR3 sequence is CASSDPLGGQETQYF. The CDR3 nucleotides are TGTGCCAGCAGCGATCCTTTGGGGGGCCAAGAGACCCAGTACTTC.

The chain uses TRBV13 and TRBJ2-2; D is uncertain. CDR3 length: 14 residues. V was trimmed by 6 bases and J by 1 base, leaving 9 bases between them. Per the germline V gene, CDR1 is PRHDT and CDR2 is FYEKMQ (reference sequence). CDR3 region: CASSRPGNTGELFF. The CDR3 DNA reads as TGTGCCAGCAGTCGACCGGGGAACACCGGGGAGCTGTTTTTT.

The V call is TRBV19, the J call TRBJ2-7; TRBD2 agrees at 7 bases. Germline values: CDR1 LNHDA, CDR2 SQIVND (reference sequence). The CDR3 length is 14 residues. The V segment lost 5 bases and the J segment 0 bases; nucleotides outside the gene matches: 4. CDR3 region: CASSWAGDSYEQYF. DNA for the CDR3: TGTGCCAGTAGTTGGGCGGGGGACTCCTACGAGCAGTACTTC.

This clone was recorded a few times. The chain is built from TRBV5-4 and TRBJ2-7; D is possibly TRBD2 (5 bases). Germline V gene data show CDR1 as SGHNT and CDR2 as YYREEE (reference sequence). Trimming shortened V by 4 bases and J by 2 bases, and 13 bases separated the two germline ends. The CDR3 extends over 14 amino acids. CDR3 nucleotides: TGTGCCAGCAGCCCCCCCGGGAAGCCCTACGAGCAGTACTTC. Its protein product is CASSPPGKPYEQYF.